This T cell receptor beta chain derives from a study of molecular identifiers for immune sequencing clone quantification. General study points: Among about a million naive cells, spiked Jurkat TCR RNA from a single cell was reportedly detectable.

Previously published methods and listed TCR primers were used for the bulk TCR libraries. TCRdb reprocessed the PCR reads via MiXCR and lists one record per CDR3 protein. In the table there are 600,000 to 650,000 distinct CDR3 sequences, 20% of which are singletons. There are 18 residues in the CDR3. The V and J ends lost 6 bases and 6 bases, in that order; junction bases with no gene match: 19. Germline V gene sequence: CDR1 MDHEN, CDR2 SYDVKM. This clonotype was found many times. Its target is not known. With RNA at 10%, 30% or 50%, naive CD8 libraries came from approximately 22,000 to 940,000 sorted cells. The CD8+CD4-CCR7+CD45RA+ phenotype defined the sorted naive CD8 T cells.

The sample was naive CD8+ T cells from blood, with Jurkat cell RNA spiked in. The subset is: FACS-sorted CD8+CD4-CCR7+CD45RA+ naive T cells. The sequence was obtained from a human donor in good health. Some libraries in this study had Jurkat cell RNA spiked in. The chain joins TRBV28 to TRBJ1-4, with 7 bases aligning to TRBD1. The CDR3 is CASSPFFPPTGVDEKLFF. Here the CDR3 DNA reads TGTGCCAGCAGCCCTTTCTTCCCACCAACAGGGGTGGATGAAAAACTGTTTTTT.